These 12 T cell receptor beta chains originate from one sample sequenced in a study of response to subunit inactivated influenza vaccine. In TCRdb, the RT-PCR reads were re-called with MiXCR into one record per CDR3 protein. The table has roughly 670,000 distinct CDR3 sequences, about 14% seen once; the top ten hold 7.5% to 9%. The source material was PBMCs from blood, sampled around two weeks before vaccination. These TCRs come from a man over 45 who received an inactivated influenza vaccine.

The rearrangement links TRBV18 to TRBJ2-2; no clear D gene. Germline CDR1 KGHSH, CDR2 LQKENI. This CDR3 has 16 residues. Trimming took off 1 base at V and 0 bases at J, with 9 bases between the two ends. The CDR3: CASSPLAGSNTGELFF. CDR3 bases: TGTGCCAGCTCACCACTCGCAGGCTCGAACACCGGGGAGCTGTTTTTT.

This chain uses TRBV7-9 with TRBJ2-1, with D perhaps TRBD1 (5 bases). V shed 5 bases and J shed 5 bases, with 19 bases lying between them. From germline, CDR1 is SEHNR and CDR2 FQNEAQ (reference sequence). The CDR3 has 16 residues. DNA of the CDR3: TGTGCCAGCAGCATAGGGCACAGGCAGCAAGACAATGAGCAGTTCTTC. Protein: CASSIGHRQQDNEQFF. Filled out from reference TRBV7-9 and TRBJ2-1, the complete variable domain reads DTGVSQNPRHKITKRGQNVTFRCDPISEHNRLYWYRQTLGQGPEFLTYFQNEAQLEKSRLLSDRFSAERPKGSFSTLEIQRTEQGDSAMYLCASSIGHRQQDNEQFFGPGTRLTVL.

This clonotype was counted only a few times. The genes are TRBV29-1 and TRBJ1-4; D unresolved. The CDR3 covers 13 residues. Germline CDR1 and CDR2: SQVTM and ANQGSEA. V lost 6 bases and J lost 8, with 16 bases in between. CDR3 sequence reads: CSVAETIGEKLFF. CDR3 bases: TGCAGCGTGGCGGAGACGATTGGAGAAAAACTGTTTTTT.

The chain employs TRBV7-9 and TRBJ1-1, with a tentative D call TRBD1 (6 bases). The CDR3 sequence is 15 residues long. The germline V gene encodes CDR1 SEHNR and CDR2 FQNEAQ (reference sequence). Between the trimmed V and J ends, which lost 3 bases and 4 bases, there was a span of 15 bases. The CDR3 DNA reads TGTGCCAGCAGCTTGGGGGGCCCCGCGGGCACTGAAGCTTTCTTT. Its protein is CASSLGGPAGTEAFF. Variable domain in full (rest from reference TRBV7-9 and TRBJ1-1): DTGVSQNPRHKITKRGQNVTFRCDPISEHNRLYWYRQTLGQGPEFLTYFQNEAQLEKSRLLSDRFSAERPKGSFSTLEIQRTEQGDSAMYLCASSLGGPAGTEAFFGQGTRLTVV.

This sequence joins TRBV6-2 or TRBV6-3 and TRBJ2-3; possibly TRBD2 for D (5 bases). V was pared by 9 bases and J by 5 bases, with 9 bases between. The germline gives CDR1 MNHEY, CDR2 SVGEGT. This CDR3 contains 11 residues. CDR3 sequence: CASTREDTQYF. For the CDR3, the DNA is TGTGCCAGTACTAGGGAAGATACGCAGTATTTT.

In its sample, this clonotype was seen a few times. The rearrangement joins TRBV20-1 to TRBJ2-7; D remains unclear. Per germline, CDR1 DFQATT and CDR2 SNEGSKA (reference sequence). The CDR3 runs 13 residues. V lost 0 bases, J lost 1 base, and 7 bases lay in between. CDR3 DNA: TGCAGTGCTAGAGATACTACTTCCTACGAGCAGTACTTC. As protein: CSARDTTSYEQYF.

To note about this clonotype: Germline is not matched at one junction end, which may reflect a read error. V and J are TRBV5-1 and TRBJ2-1; D may be TRBD2 (6 bases). The germline CDR1 and CDR2 sequences are SGHRS and YFSETQ. The CDR3 length is 17 residues. Here the CDR3 reads CASSLEPGLGFYNGQFF. CDR3 nucleotide sequence: TGCGCCAGCAGCCTAGAGCCGGGACTGGGGTTCTACAATGGGCAGTTCTTC.

The chain joins TRBV7-9 to TRBJ2-1, with 10 bases fitting TRBD2. Germline V gene sequence: CDR1 SEHNR, CDR2 FQNEAQ (reference sequence). The length of the CDR3 is 15 residues. Trimming cost V 5 bases and J 8 bases; bases outside gene matches: 9. CDR3 coding DNA: TGTGCCAGCAGCCCTCCCAGCGGGAGGGCGTATGAGCAGTTCTTC. Protein sequence: CASSPPSGRAYEQFF.

J is TRBJ2-1 and V is TRBV4-3, with a weak D call TRBD2 (5 bases). CDR3 length: 13 residues. Germline V CDR1 and CDR2: LGHNA, YSLEER. Trimming removed 4 bases from V and 6 bases from J, with 10 bases in between. The CDR3 DNA reads as TGCGCCAGCAGCCCCGGGAAAGTCAATGAGCAGTTCTTC. Amino acids: CASSPGKVNEQFF.

The genes are TRBV2 and TRBJ2-1; D could derive from TRBD1 or TRBD2 (5 bases each). The CDR3 is 14 residues long. Trimming pared 8 bases from V and 4 bases from J, leaving 15 bases between. Germline loops: CDR1 SNHLY, CDR2 FYNNEI. CDR3 DNA: TGTGCCAGCCAGGGCGGGTCCTCTTACAATGAGCAGTTCTTC. It encodes CASQGGSSYNEQFF.

The CDR3 is CASSYFGDTQYF. CDR3 sequence (DNA): TGTGCCAGCAGTTACTTCGGAGATACGCAGTATTTT. J is TRBJ2-3 and V is TRBV6-2 or TRBV6-3; D gene ambiguous. V was pared by 1 base and J by 5 bases, with 4 bases between. CDR1 MNHEY and CDR2 SVGEGT come from the germline V gene. CDR3 length equals 12 residues.

The genes are TRBV11-2 and TRBJ1-1; 7 nucleotides match TRBD1. This CDR3 spans 13 amino acids. The V gene end was trimmed by 3 bases and the J gene end by 10 bases; junction bases not matched to a gene: 8. Germline CDR1 SGHAT, CDR2 FQNNGV. The CDR3 spells CASSLGTASGAFF. CDR3 bases: TGTGCCAGCAGCTTGGGGACAGCTTCTGGAGCTTTCTTT.